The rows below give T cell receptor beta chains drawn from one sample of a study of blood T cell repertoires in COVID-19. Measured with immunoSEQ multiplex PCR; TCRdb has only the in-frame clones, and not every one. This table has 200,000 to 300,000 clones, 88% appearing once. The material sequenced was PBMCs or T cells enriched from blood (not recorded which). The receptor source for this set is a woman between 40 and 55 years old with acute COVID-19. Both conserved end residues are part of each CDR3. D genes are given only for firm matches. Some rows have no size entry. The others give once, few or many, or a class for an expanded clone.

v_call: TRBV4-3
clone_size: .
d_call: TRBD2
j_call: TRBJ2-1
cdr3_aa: CASSQLFQPGLAGPSYNEQFF
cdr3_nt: TGCGCCAGCAGCCAATTGTTCCAACCGGGACTAGCGGGACCCTCCTACAATGAGCAGTTCTTC

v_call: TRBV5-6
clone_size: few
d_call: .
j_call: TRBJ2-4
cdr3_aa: CASSSLNRGGDINIQYF
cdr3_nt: TGTGCCAGCAGCTCCCTGAACAGGGGGGGGGACATAAACATTCAGTACTTC

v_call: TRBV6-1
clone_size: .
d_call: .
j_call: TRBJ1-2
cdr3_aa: CASSEAPANYGYTF
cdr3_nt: TGTGCCAGCAGTGAAGCCCCAGCTAACTATGGCTACACCTTC

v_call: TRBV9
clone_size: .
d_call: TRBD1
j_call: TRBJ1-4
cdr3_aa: CASSVGQGAKKLFF
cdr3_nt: TGTGCCAGCAGCGTAGGGCAGGGGGCAAAAAAACTGTTTTTT

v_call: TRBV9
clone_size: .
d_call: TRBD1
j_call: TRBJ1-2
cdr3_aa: CASSSRDRSYGYTF
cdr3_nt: TGTGCCAGCAGCTCCCGGGACAGATCTTATGGCTACACCTTC

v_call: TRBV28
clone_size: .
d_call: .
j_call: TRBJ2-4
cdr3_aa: CASSLTGIQYF
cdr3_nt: TGTGCCAGCAGTCTCACGGGCATTCAGTACTTC

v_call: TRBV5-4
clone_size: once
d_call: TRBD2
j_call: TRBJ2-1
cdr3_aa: CASSQSGRVDNEQFF
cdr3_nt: TGTGCCAGCAGTCAGAGCGGGAGGGTCGACAATGAGCAGTTCTTC

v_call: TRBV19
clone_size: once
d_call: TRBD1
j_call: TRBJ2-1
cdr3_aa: CASRDRAPGYNEQFF
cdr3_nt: TGTGCCAGTAGGGACAGGGCCCCCGGCTACAATGAGCAGTTCTTC

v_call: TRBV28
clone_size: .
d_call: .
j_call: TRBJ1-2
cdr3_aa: CASSFRSREKNYGYTF
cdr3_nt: TGTGCCAGCAGTTTTCGCAGCCGGGAGAAGAACTATGGCTACACCTTC

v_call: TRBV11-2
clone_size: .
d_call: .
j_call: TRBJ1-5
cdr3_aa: CASSLEAYYRQLDQPQHF
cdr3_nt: TGTGCCAGCAGCTTAGAGGCTTACTATAGACAGCTAGATCAGCCCCAGCATTTT